Below are 8 T cell receptor beta chains sequenced from a single sample in a study of blood T cell repertoires in COVID-19. Clones were sequenced by immunoSEQ multiplex PCR, and TCRdb holds only the in-frame ones, with some missing. The sample records 85,000 to 120,000 clones, roughly four fifths being singletons. Material: peripheral blood. These receptors were collected from a woman aged 55-69 years with acute or convalescent COVID-19.

The V and J genes are TRBV5-1 and TRBJ2-1, with 9 bases identical to TRBD1. Germline CDR1 is SGHRS and CDR2 is YFSETQ. J was trimmed by 5 bases and V by 4 bases; bases with no gene match: 4. The CDR3 runs 14 residues. The CDR3 DNA reads TGCGCCAGCAGCGTACAGGGGGCCGACAATGAGCAGTTCTTC. This encodes CASSVQGADNEQFF.

The chain combines TRBV5-1 with TRBJ2-1, with 7 bases that match TRBD2. This CDR3 comprises 16 residues. With 0 bases clipped from V and 8 bases from J, the junction kept 11 bases outside the gene matches. Germline V gene data show CDR1 as SGHRS and CDR2 as YFSETQ. The CDR3 sequence is CASSLGVGAGMDEQFF. The CDR3 nucleotides are TGCGCCAGCAGCTTGGGGGTGGGAGCGGGGATGGATGAGCAGTTCTTC.

The J gene is TRBJ2-7, the V gene TRBV7-2; 7 nucleotides agree with TRBD2. V was clipped by 1 base and J by 9 bases; unmatched bases: 12. The CDR3 is made up of 15 amino acids. Germline V gene data show CDR1 as SGHTA and CDR2 as FQGNSA. CDR3 amino acids: CASSLGGTMQFGQYF. The CDR3 DNA is TGTGCCAGCAGCTTAGGTGGGACTATGCAGTTTGGGCAGTACTTC.

For the CDR3, the DNA is TGTGCCAGCAGCGGGAGGGAAGCTTTCTTT. Translated, it gives CASSGREAFF. The rearrangement joins TRBV6-5 to TRBJ1-1, with no clear D. The CDR3 contains 10 residues. V gave up 6 bases and J gave up 8 bases, with 7 bases separating them. Germline loops: CDR1 MNHEY, CDR2 SVGAGI.

The CDR3 DNA reads TGCAGCGTTGGACAGGGGTCAGATACGCAGTATTTT. It codes for CSVGQGSDTQYF. The chain uses TRBV29-1 and TRBJ2-3, with 8 bases that match TRBD1. The CDR3 is 12 amino acids. CDR1 and CDR2 from the germline V gene are SQVTM and ANQGSEA. The V segment lost 4 bases and the J segment 4 bases; nucleotides outside the gene matches: 1.

This clone was recorded a few times. Written as DNA, the CDR3 is TGTGCCAGCAGTTACGACCCCCTGGGGGCCCGCTGGCAGTACTTC. This translates into CASSYDPLGARWQYF. The genes are TRBV6-5 and TRBJ2-7; maybe TRBD1 (6 bases). Trimming removed 2 bases at V and 9 bases at J, with 20 bases between. The length of the CDR3 is 15 residues. Germline V CDR1 and CDR2: MNHEY, SVGAGI.

CDR3 nucleotides: TGTGCCAGCAGCTTAACTTTAAATAGCGGGGTCGATGGTGAGCAGTTCTTC. It codes for CASSLTLNSGVDGEQFF. V usage is TRBV7-2 and J usage is TRBJ2-1; TRBD2 aligns across 8 bases. The CDR3 length is 17 residues. J gave up 9 bases and V 2 bases, and 15 bases lay outside the gene matches. Germline-derived CDR1 and CDR2 are SGHTA and FQGNSA. Based on the CDR3 plus reference TRBV7-2 and TRBJ2-1, the full variable domain is GAGVSQSPSNKVTEKGKDVELRCDPISGHTALYWYRQSLGQGLEFLIYFQGNSAPDKSGLPSDRFSAERTGGSVSTLTIQRTQQEDSAVYLCASSLTLNSGVDGEQFFGPGTRLTVL.

The genes are TRBV7-2 and TRBJ2-2, with 8 bases lining up with TRBD2. CDR1 SGHTA and CDR2 FQGNSA come from the germline V gene. This CDR3 has 19 amino acids. J gave up 0 bases and V 3 bases, and 12 bases lay outside the gene matches. For the CDR3, the DNA is TGTGCCAGCAGCTTGAGGATACGCGGGGGGCGGGCGAACACCGGGGAGCTGTTTTTT. This codes for CASSLRIRGGRANTGELFF.